The T cell receptor beta chain described here comes from a study of control samples from healthy donors and cancer patients. V lost 5 bases and J lost 1; bases outside the gene matches: 12. CDR3 length equals 19 residues. Per the germline V gene, CDR1 is MNHEY and CDR2 is SVGEGT. Produced via immunoSEQ multiplex PCR; TCRdb's table is partial and in-frame only. Among 82,000 or so clones listed, just under 95% were seen once. The sequence came from a woman between 18 and 29 years old in good health. The sample comprised blood. J is TRBJ2-4 and V is TRBV6-2 or TRBV6-3; 12 bases are a match to TRBD1. The CDR3 sequence: CASSPGQGAFISAKNIQYF. The CDR3 nucleotides read TGTGCCAGCAGTCCGGGACAGGGGGCTTTTATTTCGGCCAAAAACATTCAGTACTTC.